This TCR beta chain originates from a study of beta chain features in type 1 diabetes. Study-wide findings and caveats: TCRB CDR3 length was moderately but significantly reduced in all four CD4+ subsets of Type 1 diabetes patients.

As to this clone: Its target is not known.

Reverse transcribing all isolated RNA meant expressed TCRB transcripts were sequenced. Assay: immunoSEQ multiplex PCR; the TCRdb copy retains only in-frame clones and omits some. The sample holds some 120,000 clones, 15% to 20% seen once. Trimming cost V 6 bases and J 10 bases, with 10 bases left between them. The CDR3 is 11 amino acids. Germline V lookup: CDR1 SGHTA, CDR2 FQGTGA. The sample was central memory CD4+ T cells from blood. The V call is TRBV7-3, the J call TRBJ2-1; D may be TRBD2 (6 bases). The clonotype originates from a man aged 18 to 29 with type 1 diabetes. CDR3 residues: CASSFRGEQFF. The CDR3 DNA reads as TGTGCCAGCAGTTTCCGGGGGGAGCAGTTCTTC.